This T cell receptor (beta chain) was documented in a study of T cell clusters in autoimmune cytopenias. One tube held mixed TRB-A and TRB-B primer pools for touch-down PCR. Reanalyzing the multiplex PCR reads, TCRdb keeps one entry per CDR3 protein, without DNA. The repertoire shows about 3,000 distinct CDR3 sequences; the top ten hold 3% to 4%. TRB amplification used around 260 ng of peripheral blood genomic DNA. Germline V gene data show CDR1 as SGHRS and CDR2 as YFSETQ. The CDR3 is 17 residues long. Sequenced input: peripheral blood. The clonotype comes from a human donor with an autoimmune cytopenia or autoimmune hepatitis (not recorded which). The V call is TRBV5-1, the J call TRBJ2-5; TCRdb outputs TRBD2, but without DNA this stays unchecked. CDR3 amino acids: CASRGTSGGAPQETQYF.